This TCR beta chain was captured by sequencing in a study of cytotoxic CD8 clonotypes in ibrutinib-treated CLL. As for the study in general: Productive templates per sample averaged almost 260,000; productive rearrangements, more than 75,000. Study observations and caveats: Sampling times differed between sustained-remission and progressing patients. Rare overall, public clonotypes shrank or held steady under therapy. Clonality increased with ibrutinib response but returned toward baseline at progression.

Details on this clone: Its antigen remains unidentified.

CDR1 and CDR2 (germline): SGHTA, FQGNSA. Unmatched junction bases numbered 5, after V lost 6 bases and J lost 2 bases. CDR3 size: 15 residues. Generated by immunoSEQ multiplex PCR, the TCRdb table keeps only in-frame clones and is missing some. The sample lists approximately 97,000 clones; roughly three quarters were seen once. The chain employs TRBV7-2 and TRBJ2-7; 12 bases agree with TRBD2. The sequence derives from a human donor with chronic lymphocytic leukemia. The sample was PBMCs, taken after 24 months of ibrutinib treatment. The CDR3 sequence is CASRRLAGAPYEQYF. CDR3 sequence (DNA): TGTGCCAGCAGAAGACTAGCGGGAGCTCCCTACGAGCAGTACTTC.